Below, 26 T cell receptor beta chains from the same sample are listed, as sequenced in a study of cytomegalovirus exposure and HLA in healthy donors. This PCR relied on a set of 60 Vbeta primers and 13 Jbeta primers. The repertoire was sequenced with immunoSEQ multiplex PCR; TCRdb's copy has only in-frame clones and lacks some. The profile shows over 200,000 clones, 70% of them singletons. Sequenced sample: PBMCs. These receptors were obtained from a man in his forties or fifties in good health and CMV-seropositive.

As DNA, the CDR3 is TGTGCCAGCAGGGCCACCGACTTCGGGAGCAATGAGCAGTTCTTC. It encodes CASRATDFGSNEQFF. V usage is TRBV11-2 and J usage is TRBJ2-1; a weak D match, TRBD2 (6 bases). V gave up 6 bases and J gave up 6 bases, with 18 bases separating them. The CDR3 extends over 15 amino acids. Germline lookup yields CDR1 SGHAT and CDR2 FQNNGV.

J is TRBJ2-1 and V is TRBV7-8, with TRBD2 matching over 8 bases. This CDR3 is built from 16 residues. The germline CDR1 and CDR2 sequences are SGHVS and FQNEAQ. J was trimmed by 4 bases and V by 1 base; bases with no gene match: 6. CDR3: CASSLVAGLAYNEQFF. DNA of the CDR3: TGTGCCAGCAGCTTAGTAGCCGGACTAGCATACAATGAGCAGTTCTTC.

CDR3 protein: CASTRGQGINQPQHF. DNA for the CDR3: TGTGCCAGCACCCGGGGACAGGGTATCAATCAGCCCCAGCATTTT. The V call is TRBV6-1, the J call TRBJ1-5; 9 bases line up with TRBD1. The junction had 7 bases not matched to a gene; V was cut back by 7 bases and J by 3 bases. The CDR3 runs to 15 residues. CDR1 MNHNS and CDR2 SASEGT come from the germline V gene.

V is TRBV2 and J is TRBJ1-4, with 7 bases identical to TRBD1. The CDR3 is 13 residues long. Germline-derived CDR1 and CDR2 are SNHLY and FYNNEI. Trimming cost V 11 bases and J 5 bases; bases outside gene matches: 8. The CDR3 reads CADSGQSNEKLFF. As DNA, the CDR3 is TGTGCCGACTCGGGACAGTCAAATGAAAAACTGTTTTTT.

The CDR3 region has the DNA TGCAGCGTTGGGGGCAGCCCGAATTCACCCCTCCACTTT. It is translated as CSVGGSPNSPLHF. The rearrangement uses TRBV29-1 and TRBJ1-6; possible D gene TRBD1, 5 bases. The germline V and J ends were trimmed by 4 bases and 7 bases, with 11 bases remaining between them. CDR1 is SQVTM and CDR2 is ANQGSEA in the germline V gene. This CDR3 spans 13 amino acids.

This clone was seen more than once but under ten times. The chain has TRBV6-5 and TRBJ2-1, with 7 bases fitting TRBD2. This CDR3 contains 14 residues. Looked up from germline, CDR1 is MNHEY and CDR2 is SVGAGI. Unmatched junction bases numbered 3, after V lost 5 bases and J lost 2 bases. The CDR3 region is CASSQRGPYNEQFF. CDR3 coding DNA: TGTGCCAGCAGTCAGCGGGGCCCCTACAATGAGCAGTTCTTC.

The CDR3 loop is CASRQGYSSYEQYF. CDR3 in DNA: TGTGCCAGCCGTCAGGGGTACAGCTCCTACGAGCAGTACTTC. This chain joins TRBV5-8 and TRBJ2-7; possibly TRBD1 for D (6 bases). Trimming stripped 7 bases from V and 0 bases from J, with 14 bases between. CDR1 is SGHTS and CDR2 is YDEGEE in the germline V gene. The CDR3 loop spans 14 amino acids.

This rearrangement joins TRBV2 to TRBJ2-1; 11 bases match TRBD2. The CDR3 consists of 15 residues. CDR1 is SNHLY and CDR2 is FYNNEI in the germline V gene. With V trimmed by 3 bases and J by 10 bases, 8 bases remained unmatched. The CDR3: CASSEDSGGAWEQFF. The DNA for the CDR3 is TGTGCCAGCAGTGAGGATAGCGGGGGGGCATGGGAGCAGTTCTTC.

The rearrangement links TRBV28 to TRBJ1-2; D might be TRBD1 (5 bases). V was cut by 4 bases and J by 9 bases, with 18 bases left in between. Germline lookup yields CDR1 MDHEN and CDR2 SYDVKM. This CDR3 region has 14 residues. Written as DNA, the CDR3 is TGTGCCAGCAGTTCCCGAGGCAGGGTTAGGAGCTACACCTTC. Translating it yields CASSSRGRVRSYTF.

The chain combines TRBV6-1 with TRBJ1-5; D possibly corresponds to TRBD1 (5 bases). CDR1 and CDR2 (germline): MNHNS, SASEGT. The CDR3 has 15 amino acids. Trimming took off 6 bases at V and 7 bases at J, with 19 bases between the two ends. Here the CDR3 DNA reads TGTGCCAGCAGGACACAGGTTACGACAACACAGCCCCAGCATTTT. Its translation is CASRTQVTTTQPQHF.

This rearrangement joins TRBV7-3 to TRBJ1-1; D not certain. Germline V gene data show CDR1 as SGHTA and CDR2 as FQGTGA. The CDR3 contains 13 residues. V was shortened by 6 bases and J by 1 base, with 9 bases between the two germline ends. The CDR3 sequence is CASSRDWNTEAFF. DNA of the CDR3: TGTGCCAGCAGTCGAGATTGGAACACTGAAGCTTTCTTT. Drawing the rest from reference TRBV7-3 and TRBJ1-1, the complete variable domain is GAGVSQTPSNKVTEKGKYVELRCDPISGHTALYWYRQSLGQGPEFLIYFQGTGAADDSGLPNDRFFAVRPEGSVSTLKIQRTERGDSAVYLCASSRDWNTEAFFGQGTRLTVV.

This chain links TRBV18 with TRBJ2-2; perhaps TRBD2 as D (6 bases). The germline gives CDR1 KGHSH, CDR2 LQKENI. V lost 2 bases and J lost 6, with 10 bases in between. The CDR3 loop spans 14 amino acids. CDR3 bases: TGTGCCAGCTCACCAAGGAGGGATGCCGGGGAGCTGTTTTTT. It specifies CASSPRRDAGELFF. The entire variable domain, with the rest obtained from reference TRBV18 and TRBJ2-2, is as follows: NAGVMQNPRHLVRRRGQEARLRCSPMKGHSHVYWYRQLPEEGLKFMVYLQKENIIDESGMPKERFSAEFPKEGPSILRIQQVVRGDSAAYFCASSPRRDAGELFFGEGSRLTVL.

The J gene is TRBJ2-1, the V gene TRBV7-2, with D maybe TRBD2 (6 bases). Trimming shortened V by 5 bases and J by 6 bases, and 14 bases separated the two germline ends. The V gene's germline CDR1 is SGHTA and CDR2 FQGNSA. CDR3 size: 14 residues. CDR3 protein: CASSPRTTRNEQFF. CDR3 DNA sequence: TGTGCCAGCAGCCCGCGGACTACCCGCAATGAGCAGTTCTTC.

This clone came up once. The gene calls are TRBV14 and TRBJ2-3; D remains ambiguous. Germline V CDR1 and CDR2: SGHDN, FVKESK. The CDR3 runs to 17 residues. Trimming took off 0 bases at V and 0 bases at J, with 13 bases between the two ends. The CDR3 here is CASSQDYRSHSTDTQYF. CDR3 DNA: TGTGCCAGCAGCCAAGATTATCGGTCCCATAGCACAGATACGCAGTATTTT.

The V and J genes are TRBV14 and TRBJ1-2; 8 bases are shared with TRBD1. This CDR3 has 15 residues. CDR1 is SGHDN, CDR2 FVKESK, per germline. The junction had 7 bases not matched to a gene; V was cut back by 1 base and J by 6 bases. The CDR3 protein is CASSQVQGDKDGYTF. The DNA of the CDR3 is TGTGCCAGCAGCCAAGTACAGGGGGATAAGGATGGCTACACCTTC.

The rearrangement links TRBV28 to TRBJ1-6; D call uncertain. This CDR3 is built from 12 residues. CDR1 is MDHEN, CDR2 SYDVKM, per germline. The V end was cut by 5 bases, the J end by 13 bases, with 12 bases between. The DNA for the CDR3 is TGTGCCAGCAGTACTACGATGAGGCCCCTCCACTTT. Translation: CASSTTMRPLHF.

The chain joins TRBV6-6 to TRBJ2-7, with D maybe TRBD2 (6 bases). Per germline, CDR1 MNHNY and CDR2 SVGAGI (reference sequence). The CDR3 loop spans 13 amino acids. V lost 7 bases and J 2 bases, leaving 12 bases between the germline ends. The CDR3 protein is CASTPEGTYEQYF. The CDR3 nucleotides read TGTGCCAGCACCCCGGAGGGGACCTACGAGCAGTACTTC.

V and J are TRBV6-5 and TRBJ2-6, with a weak D call TRBD2 (6 bases). CDR3 length equals 15 residues. V was clipped by 4 bases and J by 4 bases, with 11 bases between them. Germline CDR1 is MNHEY and CDR2 is SVGAGI. The CDR3 region has the DNA TGTGCCAGCAGTTCGGAGGGTCTGGGGGCCAACGTCCTGACTTTC. Amino acid sequence: CASSSEGLGANVLTF.

The chain combines TRBV5-4 with TRBJ2-5; 11 nucleotides align to TRBD2. The CDR3 has 17 residues. Germline V gene lookup returns CDR1 SGHNT and CDR2 YYREEE (reference sequence). The J segment lost 4 bases and the V segment lost 4 bases, leaving 12 bases of the junction unmatched. CDR3 coding DNA: TGTGCCAGCAGCGCCGGGCCACTAGCGGGGGAGGGAGAGACCCAGTACTTC. It codes for CASSAGPLAGEGETQYF.

The chain couples TRBV11-1 to TRBJ2-7; D unresolved. The CDR3 has 14 amino acids. Trimming shortened V by 1 base and J by 6 bases, and 13 bases separated the two germline ends. Per the germline V gene, CDR1 is SGHAT and CDR2 is FQDESV (reference sequence). The CDR3 nucleotides read TGTGCCAGCAGCTTAGGTAGTGCGGCTATCGAGCAGTACTTC. This sequence encodes CASSLGSAAIEQYF.

V usage is TRBV9 and J usage is TRBJ1-6; 10 bases map to TRBD1. In germline, CDR1 is SGDLS, CDR2 YYNGEE. The V gene end was trimmed by 2 bases and the J gene end by 9 bases; junction bases not matched to a gene: 11. There are 17 residues in the CDR3. CDR3 nucleotide sequence: TGTGCCAGCAGCGTTGGGACAGGGGTAGGAGGGATTTCACCCCTCCACTTT. It yields the protein CASSVGTGVGGISPLHF.

This clone was detected a few times. The V gene is TRBV4-2, the J gene TRBJ2-2, with 8 bases matching TRBD1. The CDR3 has 15 residues. CDR1 and CDR2 (germline): LGHNA, YNFKEQ. V lost 8 bases to trimming and J lost 2 bases; unmatched junction nucleotides: 7. The CDR3 protein is CASPIDRGNTGELFF. CDR3 DNA sequence: TGTGCCAGCCCTATCGACAGGGGAAACACCGGGGAGCTGTTTTTT.

On this clone: This probably arose from a read error, given a far larger clone one base away. Other DNA sequences in this specimen translate into the identical CDR3. The chain couples TRBV5-4 to TRBJ2-7; TRBD2 is a possible D gene (6 bases). Trimming left V 4 bases short and J 7 bases short, with 21 bases between. Per germline, CDR1 SGHNT and CDR2 YYREEE (reference sequence). The CDR3 sequence is 15 residues long. CDR3 DNA sequence: TGTGCCAGCAGCCCCACACGGGGATTCGGAGGGGAGCAGTACTTC. Translated: CASSPTRGFGGEQYF.

V gene TRBV4-1 combines with J gene TRBJ2-3, with a possible D match to TRBD2 (6 bases). Per the germline V gene, CDR1 is MGHRA and CDR2 is YSYEKL. The V end was cut by 1 base, the J end by 6 bases, with 17 bases between. This CDR3 comprises 16 residues. CDR3 loop: CASSQGDWPSGDTQYF. The CDR3 DNA sequence: TGCGCCAGCAGCCAAGGGGACTGGCCCAGCGGGGATACGCAGTATTTT.

The chain has TRBV5-6 and TRBJ2-1; no definite D call. Deletions cut 0 bases from V and 4 bases from J, with 5 bases between. The CDR3 sequence is 13 residues long. Per germline, CDR1 SGHDT and CDR2 YYEEEE. CDR3 coding DNA: TGTGCCAGCAGCTTGGTTTCTTACAATGAGCAGTTCTTC. This translates into CASSLVSYNEQFF.

V usage is TRBV6-6 and J usage is TRBJ2-5, with 7 bases identical to TRBD2. The CDR3 length is 15 residues. Per germline, CDR1 MNHNY and CDR2 SVGAGI (reference sequence). J was trimmed by 5 bases and V by 4 bases; bases with no gene match: 10. The CDR3: CASSFRTSGGETQYF. The DNA for the CDR3 is TGTGCCAGCAGTTTCCGGACTAGTGGGGGGGAGACCCAGTACTTC.